The entry below gives a single T cell receptor beta chain sequence along with its context. Antigen: not known. This sample includes further DNA sequences coding for the same CDR3. V lost 3 bases to trimming and J lost 0 bases; unmatched junction nucleotides: 4. Germline loops: CDR1 MRHNA, CDR2 SNTAGT. The CDR3 runs 15 residues. This sample is drawn from a study of cytomegalovirus exposure and HLA in healthy donors. Study findings and constraints: Testing in vitro showed a few CMV-associated chains specific for CMV antigens.

Sequencing used immunoSEQ multiplex PCR; TCRdb keeps in-frame clones, though not all of them. The data contain about 44,000 clones, approximately 93% of them singletons. This sequence originates from a woman aged 18-35 years in good health and CMV-seronegative. This rearrangement joins TRBV6-4 to TRBJ2-5; 7 bases are a match to TRBD2. Sequenced sample: PBMCs. The CDR3 sequence: CASSEVAGDQETQYF. The CDR3, as DNA: TGTGCCAGCAGTGAGGTGGCGGGAGACCAAGAGACCCAGTACTTC.